Listed below are T cell receptor beta chains from one sample, sequenced in a study of shared clonotypes between healthy human individuals. Data came from immunoSEQ multiplex PCR; TCRdb stores just in-frame clones and leaves some out. The table records over a million clones, approximately 96% of them present only once. The specimen sequenced was naive CD4+ T cells sorted from blood. The origin of the receptors is a man aged 30-40 years in good health. The CDR3 runs from the conserved cysteine through the conserved F or W. D genes are given only for firm matches. Size is omitted from some rows. Given values are once, few, many or a class for expanded clones.

v_gene	j_gene	d_gene	abundance	CDR3aa	CDR3nt
TRBV5-5	TRBJ1-1	.	.	CASSRAQNTEAFF	TGTGCCAGCAGCCGGGCCCAGAACACTGAAGCTTTCTTT
TRBV6-6	TRBJ2-7	TRBD1	.	CARTGQSYEQYF	TGTGCCAGAACGGGACAGTCCTACGAGCAGTACTTC
TRBV27	TRBJ2-1	TRBD2	.	CASSFRSWGTSGYNEQFF	TGTGCCAGCAGTTTTCGTAGTTGGGGGACTAGCGGGTACAATGAGCAGTTCTTC
TRBV19	TRBJ2-7	TRBD1	.	CASSIATGVGYEQYF	TGTGCCAGTAGTATCGCGACAGGGGTGGGCTACGAGCAGTACTTC
TRBV4-3	TRBJ2-1	.	.	CASSQDRRHNEQFF	TGCGCCAGCAGCCAAGATAGGAGGCACAATGAGCAGTTCTTC
TRBV7-2	TRBJ1-1	.	.	CASSLGQNLQAFF	TGTGCCAGCAGCCTAGGACAGAATCTCCAAGCTTTCTTT
TRBV11-1	TRBJ2-7	.	.	CASSSRASLASEQYF	TGTGCCAGCAGCTCCCGTGCGTCTCTTGCTTCCGAGCAGTACTTC
TRBV5-4	TRBJ2-5	TRBD1	.	CASSPDRVVETQYF	TGTGCCAGCAGCCCGGACAGGGTCGTAGAGACCCAGTACTTC
TRBV28	TRBJ1-1	.	once	CASSLMNTEAFF	TGTGCCAGCAGTCTCATGAACACTGAAGCTTTCTTT
TRBV7-2	TRBJ1-4	TRBD1	.	CASSLVPRGSNEKLFF	TGTGCCAGCAGCTTAGTACCCAGGGGGAGTAATGAAAAACTGTTTTTT
TRBV9	TRBJ2-4	.	.	CASSVATGTGAKNIQYF	TGTGCCAGCAGCGTCGCTACCGGGACGGGAGCCAAAAACATTCAGTACTTC
TRBV7-6	TRBJ2-1	.	.	CASSLVTPSASSSEQFF	TGTGCCAGCAGCTTGGTAACCCCTTCCGCCAGTTCGAGTGAGCAGTTCTTC
TRBV28	TRBJ2-1	.	.	CASSLGRALYNEQFF	TGTGCCAGCAGTTTAGGTCGGGCCCTCTACAATGAGCAGTTCTTC